A selection of T cell receptor beta chains follows, all from one sample in a study of T-cell memory formation after mild COVID-19. TCRdb called the 5' RACE reads again in MiXCR, with one record for every CDR3 protein. Of about 360,000 distinct CDR3 sequences listed, around an eighth are singletons. The sample was PBMCs or a T cell subset sorted from them (not recorded which). The receptors derive from a man aged 18 to 35 who had mild COVID-19 (a few samples of this study predate the infection). Cell type and time point are not known. The CDR3 runs from the conserved cysteine through the conserved F or W. A D gene is named only where the DNA matches it firmly. Where a row states a size, it is once, few, many or the class of an expanded clone; other rows omit it.

cdr3_aa | cdr3_nt | j_call | d_call | v_call | clone_size
CASSLDLSGKIPSGANVLTF | TGTGCCAGCAGCTTAGATTTGTCAGGGAAGATTCCCTCTGGGGCCAACGTCCTGACTTTC | TRBJ2-6 | . | TRBV11-2 | few
CASSTGQSYEQYF | TGTGCCAGCAGCACAGGACAGTCCTACGAGCAGTACTTC | TRBJ2-7 | . | TRBV7-9 | .
CASSKQTIEQYF | TGTGCCAGCAGCAAACAGACGATCGAGCAGTACTTC | TRBJ2-7 | . | TRBV7-9 | .
CASSPRGGNTEAFF | TGTGCCAGCAGCCCCCGCGGAGGGAACACTGAAGCTTTCTTT | TRBJ1-1 | . | TRBV4-2 | .
CASSVGPKPDEQFF | TGTGCCAGCAGCGTGGGCCCTAAACCGGATGAGCAGTTCTTC | TRBJ2-1 | . | TRBV7-3 | many
CASSARQGPLFF | TGCGCCAGCAGTGCCCGACAGGGGCCGTTATTCTTC | TRBJ2-1 | TRBD1 | TRBV10-1 | .
CASSLVQSDTDTQYF | TGTGCCAGCAGCTTGGTTCAGTCTGACACAGATACGCAGTATTTT | TRBJ2-3 | . | TRBV5-5 | .
CASSQETRGQSNEKLFF | TGCGCCAGCAGCCAAGAGACCCGTGGACAGTCAAATGAAAAACTGTTTTTT | TRBJ1-4 | . | TRBV4-3 | many
CASSRQGAANEKLFF | TGTGCCAGCAGCAGACAGGGGGCAGCTAATGAAAAACTGTTTTTT | TRBJ1-4 | TRBD1 | TRBV7-2 | many
CASSASGPSGNTIYF | TGCGCCAGCAGCGCATCAGGACCCTCTGGAAACACCATATATTTT | TRBJ1-3 | . | TRBV5-1 | .
CASSLAGGPPGELFF | TGTGCCAGCAGCCTAGCGGGGGGGCCCCCCGGGGAGCTGTTTTTT | TRBJ2-2 | TRBD2 | TRBV4-2 | few
CASSPSGGRGPNTGELFF | TGCGCCAGCAGCCCATCCGGCGGGAGGGGACCGAACACCGGGGAGCTGTTTTTT | TRBJ2-2 | TRBD2 | TRBV4-3 | .
CASSGRGGQGTEAFF | TGCGCCAGCAGCGGCCGCGGGGGGCAGGGCACTGAAGCTTTCTTT | TRBJ1-1 | . | TRBV5-1 | few
CASSYGAGMITDTQYF | TGTGCCAGCAGTTACGGCGCAGGGATGATCACAGATACGCAGTATTTT | TRBJ2-3 | . | TRBV6-2/TRBV6-3 | few
CASSEIDTQYF | TGTGCCAGCAGTGAAATTGATACGCAGTATTTT | TRBJ2-3 | . | TRBV2 | few
CASSITSSGARQFF | TGTGCCAGTAGTATAACGTCTAGCGGGGCGCGGCAGTTCTTC | TRBJ2-1 | TRBD2 | TRBV19 | few
CSPTQGLDTEAFF | TGCAGTCCTACACAGGGGCTGGACACTGAAGCTTTCTTT | TRBJ1-1 | TRBD1 | TRBV20-1 | few
CASSYGPGQGAGELFF | TGTGCCAGCTCGTACGGCCCGGGACAGGGAGCCGGGGAGCTGTTTTTT | TRBJ2-2 | TRBD1 | TRBV19 | .
CSTSGGEAFF | TGCAGTACCTCGGGGGGCGAAGCTTTCTTT | TRBJ1-1 | . | TRBV20-1 | few
CASSPGPWTEAFF | TGTGCCAGCAGCCCGGGACCCTGGACTGAAGCTTTCTTT | TRBJ1-1 | . | TRBV2 | .
CASGLGTVNTEAFF | TGTGCTAGTGGTTTGGGGACAGTGAACACTGAAGCTTTCTTT | TRBJ1-1 | . | TRBV12-5 | .
CAPAHPYEQYF | TGTGCCCCCGCACATCCCTACGAGCAGTACTTC | TRBJ2-7 | . | TRBV4-2 | few
CASKITGAGGDTQYF | TGTGCCAGCAAAATAACCGGGGCCGGTGGAGATACGCAGTATTTT | TRBJ2-3 | . | TRBV6-5 | few
CASSQDGASGDTQYF | TGTGCCAGCAGCCAAGATGGGGCTAGCGGGGATACGCAGTATTTT | TRBJ2-3 | TRBD2 | TRBV4-2 | .
CASRLGGTQYF | TGTGCCAGCAGACTTGGGGGGACCCAGTACTTC | TRBJ2-5 | . | TRBV7-9 | few
CASGALGTEAFF | TGTGCTAGCGGGGCATTGGGCACTGAAGCTTTCTTT | TRBJ1-1 | . | TRBV9 | .
CASSLVLGTSGFGETQYF | TGTGCCAGCAGCTTAGTTCTGGGGACTAGCGGTTTCGGGGAGACCCAGTACTTC | TRBJ2-5 | TRBD2 | TRBV7-2 | many
CASSYTPFGAQYF | TGTGCCAGCAGTTACACGCCGTTCGGGGCGCAGTATTTT | TRBJ2-3 | . | TRBV6-2/TRBV6-3 | .
CASSVQPQNNYGYTF | TGTGCCAGCAGTGTTCAGCCCCAAAACAACTATGGCTACACCTTC | TRBJ1-2 | . | TRBV2 | many
CASSFRDLGVGELFF | TGTGCCAGCAGTTTCCGGGACCTCGGTGTTGGGGAGCTGTTTTTT | TRBJ2-2 | . | TRBV12-3/TRBV12-4 | few
CATSREGQGAWQPQHF | TGTGCCACCAGCAGAGAGGGGCAGGGGGCCTGGCAGCCCCAGCATTTT | TRBJ1-5 | TRBD1 | TRBV15 | few
CASSWTTPGQGAPGVSNEQFF | TGCGCCAGCAGCTGGACTACTCCGGGACAGGGGGCCCCCGGGGTCAGCAATGAGCAGTTCTTC | TRBJ2-1 | TRBD1 | TRBV5-1 | few
CATSDMGGYTF | TGTGCCACCAGTGATATGGGTGGCTACACCTTC | TRBJ1-2 | . | TRBV24-1 | few
CASSLFRDAGTAGNTIYF | TGCGCCAGCAGCCTATTCCGGGACGCCGGCACGGCTGGAAACACCATATATTTT | TRBJ1-3 | . | TRBV4-1 | few
CASTPTGFTEAFF | TGTGCCAGCACCCCGACTGGTTTCACTGAAGCTTTCTTT | TRBJ1-1 | . | TRBV12-3/TRBV12-4 | few
CASSLVGNAAEAFF | TGCGCCAGCAGCTTGGTAGGGAATGCCGCTGAAGCTTTCTTT | TRBJ1-1 | . | TRBV5-1 | .
CASSSRDPRADTQYF | TGCGCCAGCAGCTCCCGGGACCCGAGGGCAGATACGCAGTATTTT | TRBJ2-3 | . | TRBV5-1 | many
CASSMGQGTDTQYF | TGTGCCAGCAGTATGGGCCAGGGTACAGATACGCAGTATTTT | TRBJ2-3 | . | TRBV25-1 | few
CASSLGLANTGELFF | TGTGCCAGCAGCTTGGGACTAGCGAACACCGGGGAGCTGTTTTTT | TRBJ2-2 | . | TRBV5-6 | many
CASTVDSGYTF | TGTGCCAGCACCGTCGACAGCGGCTACACCTTC | TRBJ1-2 | . | TRBV28 | few